The 16 T cell receptor beta chains below were found in one sample sequenced in a study of CD4+ T cells in melanoma. Method: immunoSEQ multiplex PCR; TCRdb's copy keeps in-frame clones and lacks some. In the table there are more than 13,000 clones, approximately 80% of which are singletons. Sequencing was done on a sample of cells from a culture (not recorded whether cultured in vitro). Source of these receptors: a human donor with melanoma.

This clone was seen a handful of times. The germline gene is not matched at one end of the junction; a read error may be the cause. The chain couples TRBV6-6 to TRBJ1-1; D ambiguous. The length of the CDR3 is 13 residues. Germline assignment: CDR1 MNHNY and CDR2 SVGAGI (reference sequence). The CDR3 region is CASTYDGNTEAFF. The DNA of the CDR3 is TGTGCCAGCACTTACGACGGAAACACTGAAGCTTTCTTT.

The genes are TRBV27 and TRBJ1-4, with TRBD1 identical over 7 bases. The V gene end was trimmed by 5 bases and the J gene end by 4 bases; junction bases not matched to a gene: 7. Germline V gene lookup returns CDR1 MNHEY and CDR2 SMNVEV (reference sequence). The CDR3 runs to 15 residues. CDR3 sequence (DNA): TGTGCCAGCAGTCTCGGACAGGCTAATAATGAAAAACTGTTTTTT. It specifies CASSLGQANNEKLFF.

Only a few counts were recorded for this clone. This chain links TRBV5-1 with TRBJ2-1, with D perhaps matching TRBD2 (7 bases). The CDR3 is made up of 15 amino acids. The V and J ends lost 0 bases and 7 bases respectively, with 14 bases between them. Germline CDR1 and CDR2: SGHRS and YFSETQ. Here the CDR3 reads CASSLAGGGANEQFF. CDR3 in DNA: TGCGCCAGCAGCTTGGCCGGAGGGGGGGCGAATGAGCAGTTCTTC.

In its sample, this clone was seen once. This rearrangement joins TRBV6-1 to TRBJ1-1, with D maybe TRBD1 (5 bases). The CDR3 spans 13 residues. Germline CDR1 and CDR2: MNHNS and SASEGT. The germline V and J ends were trimmed by 1 base and 7 bases, with 10 bases remaining between them. The CDR3 spells CASSEGGRSEAFF. The DNA of the CDR3 is TGTGCCAGCAGTGAAGGGGGCAGGAGTGAAGCTTTCTTT.

The V call is TRBV5-1, the J call TRBJ2-5, with a weak D call TRBD2 (5 bases). Germline V gene data show CDR1 as SGHRS and CDR2 as YFSETQ. V was clipped by 0 bases and J by 4 bases, with 13 bases between them. The CDR3 length is 15 residues. CDR3 DNA sequence: TGCGCCAGCAGCTTGGAGATGGGAGCGGTAGAGACCCAGTACTTC. The encoded protein is CASSLEMGAVETQYF.

The chain recombines TRBV5-1 with TRBJ2-5, with 7 bases matching TRBD2. J gave up 4 bases and V 4 bases, and 4 bases lay outside the gene matches. The CDR3 totals 13 residues. The germline gives CDR1 SGHRS, CDR2 YFSETQ. CDR3 residues: CASSPGGGETQYF. The CDR3 DNA follows: TGCGCCAGCAGCCCTGGCGGGGGAGAGACCCAGTACTTC. Using reference TRBV5-1 and TRBJ2-5 for the parts outside the CDR3, the full variable domain is KAGVTQTPRYLIKTRGQQVTLSCSPISGHRSVSWYQQTPGQGLQFLFEYFSETQRNKGNFPGRFSGRQFSNSRSEMNVSTLELGDSALYLCASSPGGGETQYFGPGTRLLVL.

The chain has TRBV5-1 and TRBJ1-1; D remains unclear. The CDR3 totals 14 residues. V was clipped by 3 bases and J by 0 bases, with 9 bases between them. The germline V gene encodes CDR1 SGHRS and CDR2 YFSETQ. The CDR3 DNA follows: TGCGCCAGCAGCTCCCGGAGACTGAACACTGAAGCTTTCTTT. As protein: CASSSRRLNTEAFF.

The chain carries TRBV5-1 and TRBJ2-7; D possibly corresponds to TRBD1 (5 bases). CDR1 SGHRS and CDR2 YFSETQ come from the germline V gene. Deletions cut 0 bases from V and 3 bases from J, with 7 bases between. The CDR3 contains 13 residues. CDR3 in amino acids: CASSLDRSYEQYF. The CDR3 region has the DNA TGCGCCAGCAGCTTGGACAGGAGCTACGAGCAGTACTTC.

J is TRBJ2-2 and V is TRBV10-3, with TRBD2 matching over 8 bases. With 3 bases clipped from V and 6 bases from J, the junction kept 9 bases outside the gene matches. CDR3 length equals 16 residues. The germline V gene has CDR1 ENHRY and CDR2 SYGVKD. The DNA for the CDR3 is TGTGCCATCAGTGACTCGGGGGGGAGGAATGCCGGGGAGCTGTTTTTT. It translates to CAISDSGGRNAGELFF.

This CDR3 reads CASSHRQGAAFF. The CDR3, as DNA: TGTGCCAGCAGCCATCGACAGGGGGCTGCTTTCTTT. This chain uses TRBV6-5 with TRBJ1-1, with 10 bases fitting TRBD1. The CDR3 is 12 residues long. J was trimmed by 11 bases and V by 6 bases; bases with no gene match: 6. CDR1 and CDR2 (germline): MNHEY, SVGAGI.

This clone has only a few counts. V usage is TRBV5-5 and J usage is TRBJ1-1, with a tentative D call TRBD1 (5 bases). V was cut by 2 bases and J by 1 base, with 6 bases left in between. The germline V gene encodes CDR1 SGHKS and CDR2 YYEKEE (reference sequence). This CDR3 comprises 13 residues. In nucleotides, the CDR3 is TGTGCCAGCAGCTTTGGGGCGAACACTGAAGCTTTCTTT. It specifies CASSFGANTEAFF.

The chain uses TRBV2 and TRBJ1-4; D is ambiguous. V was cut by 4 bases and J by 8 bases, with 8 bases left in between. The length of the CDR3 is 12 residues. Germline CDR1 reads SNHLY; CDR2 reads FYNNEI. The CDR3 region is CASSGDIEKLFF. The CDR3 region has the DNA TGTGCCAGCAGTGGCGATATAGAAAAACTGTTTTTT. Together with reference TRBV2 and TRBJ1-4, the CDR3 gives the full variable domain: EPEVTQTPSHQVTQMGQEVILRCVPISNHLYFYWYRQILGQKVEFLVSFYNNEISEKSEIFDDQFSVERPDGSNFTLKIRSTKLEDSAMYFCASSGDIEKLFFGSGTQLSVL.

This chain joins TRBV5-1 and TRBJ2-1, with unresolved D. CDR3 size: 16 residues. In germline, CDR1 is SGHRS, CDR2 YFSETQ. The germline V and J ends were trimmed by 0 bases and 0 bases, with 10 bases remaining between them. The CDR3 DNA follows: TGCGCCAGCAGCTTGGAACCCAGGAGCTCCTACAATGAGCAGTTCTTC. This sequence encodes CASSLEPRSSYNEQFF.

This chain connects TRBV7-3 to TRBJ2-2; TRBD1 might be the D (5 bases). There are 13 residues in the CDR3. The V gene's germline CDR1 is SGHTA and CDR2 FQGTGA. V shed 6 bases and J shed 1 base, with 6 bases lying between them. The CDR3 protein is CASSTGNTGELFF. The CDR3 DNA is TGTGCCAGCAGTACAGGGAACACCGGGGAGCTGTTTTTT.

The chain combines TRBV7-2 with TRBJ2-1, with D unresolved. V was trimmed by 6 bases and J by 3 bases, leaving 12 bases between them. Germline values: CDR1 SGHTA, CDR2 FQGNSA. The CDR3 has 14 residues. CDR3 protein: CASRDLALYNEQFF. In nucleotides, the CDR3 is TGTGCCAGCAGAGACCTCGCCCTCTACAATGAGCAGTTCTTC.

The CDR3 reads CASSPSDPYHSGNTIYF. In DNA, the CDR3 is TGTGCCAGCAGCCCGTCGGACCCATACCACTCTGGAAACACCATATATTTT. The chain is built from TRBV13 and TRBJ1-3; D gene ambiguous. With 5 bases removed from V and 0 bases from J, the gap between germline ends came to 17 bases. The CDR3 length is 17 residues. Germline V gene lookup returns CDR1 PRHDT and CDR2 FYEKMQ (reference sequence).